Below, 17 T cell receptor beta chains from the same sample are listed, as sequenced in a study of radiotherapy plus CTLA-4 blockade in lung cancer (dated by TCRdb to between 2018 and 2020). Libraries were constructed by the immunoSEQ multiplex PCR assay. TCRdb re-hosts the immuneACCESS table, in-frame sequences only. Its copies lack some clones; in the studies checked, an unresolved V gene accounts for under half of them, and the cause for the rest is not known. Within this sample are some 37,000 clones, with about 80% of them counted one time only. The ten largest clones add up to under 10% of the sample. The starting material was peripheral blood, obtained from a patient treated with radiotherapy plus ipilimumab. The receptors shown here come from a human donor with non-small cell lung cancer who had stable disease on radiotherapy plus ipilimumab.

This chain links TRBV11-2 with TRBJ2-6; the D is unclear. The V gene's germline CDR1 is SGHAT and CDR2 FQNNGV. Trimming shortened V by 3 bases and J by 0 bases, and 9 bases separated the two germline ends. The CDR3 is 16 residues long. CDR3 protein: CASSFPLLSGANVLTF. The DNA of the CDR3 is TGTGCCAGCAGCTTCCCCCTGCTCTCTGGGGCCAACGTCCTGACTTTC.

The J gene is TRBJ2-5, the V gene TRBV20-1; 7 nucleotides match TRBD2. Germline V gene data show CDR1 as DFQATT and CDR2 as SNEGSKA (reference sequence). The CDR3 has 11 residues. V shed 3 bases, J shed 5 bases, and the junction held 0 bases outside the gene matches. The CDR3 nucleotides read TGCAGTGCTAGCGGGGGGGAGACCCAGTACTTC. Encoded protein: CSASGGETQYF.

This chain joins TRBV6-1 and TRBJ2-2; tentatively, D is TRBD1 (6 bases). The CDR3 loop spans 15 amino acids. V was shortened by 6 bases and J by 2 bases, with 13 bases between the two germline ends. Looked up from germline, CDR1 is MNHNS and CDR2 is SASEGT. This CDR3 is CASSLWTENTGELFF. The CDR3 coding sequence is TGTGCCAGCAGCCTATGGACAGAAAACACCGGGGAGCTGTTTTTT.

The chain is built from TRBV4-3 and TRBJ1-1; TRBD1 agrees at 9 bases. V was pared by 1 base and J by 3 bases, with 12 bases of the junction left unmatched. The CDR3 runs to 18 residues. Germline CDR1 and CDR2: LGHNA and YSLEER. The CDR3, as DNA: TGCGCCAGCAGCCAAGGTATAGGGACAGGGAGTATGGACACTGAAGCTTTCTTT. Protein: CASSQGIGTGSMDTEAFF.

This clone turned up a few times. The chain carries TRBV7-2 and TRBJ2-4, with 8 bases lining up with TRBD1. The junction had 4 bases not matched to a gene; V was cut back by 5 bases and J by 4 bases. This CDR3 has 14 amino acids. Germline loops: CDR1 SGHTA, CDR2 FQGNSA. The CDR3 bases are TGTGCCAGCAGCCCGGACAGGGCGAAAAACATTCAGTACTTC. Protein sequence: CASSPDRAKNIQYF. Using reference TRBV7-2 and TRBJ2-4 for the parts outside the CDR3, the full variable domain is GAGVSQSPSNKVTEKGKDVELRCDPISGHTALYWYRQSLGQGLEFLIYFQGNSAPDKSGLPSDRFSAERTGGSVSTLTIQRTQQEDSAVYLCASSPDRAKNIQYFGAGTRLSVL.

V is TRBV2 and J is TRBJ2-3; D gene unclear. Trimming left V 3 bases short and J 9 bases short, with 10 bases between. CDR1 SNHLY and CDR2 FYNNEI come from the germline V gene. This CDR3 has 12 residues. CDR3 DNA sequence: TGTGCCAGCAGTGACCCCGTGTTCACGCAGTATTTT. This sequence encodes CASSDPVFTQYF.

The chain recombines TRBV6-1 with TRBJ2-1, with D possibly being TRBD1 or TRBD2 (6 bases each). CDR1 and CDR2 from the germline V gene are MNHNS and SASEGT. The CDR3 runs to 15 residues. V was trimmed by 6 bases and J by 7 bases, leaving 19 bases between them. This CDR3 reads CASRLGGPEVNEQFF. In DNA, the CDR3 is TGTGCCAGCAGACTCGGGGGCCCCGAGGTAAATGAGCAGTTCTTC.

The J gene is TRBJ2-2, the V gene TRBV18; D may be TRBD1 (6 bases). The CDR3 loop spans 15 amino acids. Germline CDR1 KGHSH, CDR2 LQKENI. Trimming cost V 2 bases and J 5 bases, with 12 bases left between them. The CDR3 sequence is CASSPIVQGTGELFF. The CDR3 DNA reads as TGTGCCAGCTCACCAATCGTACAGGGAACCGGGGAGCTGTTTTTT.

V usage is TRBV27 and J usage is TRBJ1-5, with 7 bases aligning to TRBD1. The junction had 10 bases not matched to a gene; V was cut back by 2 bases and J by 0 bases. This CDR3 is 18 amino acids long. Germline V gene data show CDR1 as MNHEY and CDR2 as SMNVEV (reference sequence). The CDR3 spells CASSLRRGRGNSNQPQHF. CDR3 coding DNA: TGTGCCAGCAGTTTACGGAGGGGGCGCGGAAATAGCAATCAGCCCCAGCATTTT.

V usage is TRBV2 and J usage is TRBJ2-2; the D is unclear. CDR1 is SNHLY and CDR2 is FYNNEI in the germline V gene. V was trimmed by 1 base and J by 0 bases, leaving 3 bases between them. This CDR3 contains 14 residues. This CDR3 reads CASSEGANTGELFF. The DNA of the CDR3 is TGTGCCAGCAGTGAAGGGGCGAACACCGGGGAGCTGTTTTTT.

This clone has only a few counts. The CDR3 protein is CASSFSGEEQYV. The CDR3 DNA reads as TGTGCCAGCAGCTTTTCAGGGGAAGAGCAGTACGTC. The chain combines TRBV5-5 with TRBJ2-7; weak D call: TRBD1 (6 bases). Germline assignment: CDR1 SGHKS and CDR2 YYEKEE (reference sequence). V was shortened by 2 bases and J by 7 bases, with 10 bases between the two germline ends. There are 12 residues in the CDR3.

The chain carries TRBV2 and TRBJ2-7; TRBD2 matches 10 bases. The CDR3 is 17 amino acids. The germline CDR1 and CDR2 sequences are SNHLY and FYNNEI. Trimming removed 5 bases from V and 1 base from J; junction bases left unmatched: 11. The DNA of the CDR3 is TGTGCCAGCAGTCGCCCTACCACTAGCGGGGTTTCCTACGAGCAGTACGTC. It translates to CASSRPTTSGVSYEQYV.

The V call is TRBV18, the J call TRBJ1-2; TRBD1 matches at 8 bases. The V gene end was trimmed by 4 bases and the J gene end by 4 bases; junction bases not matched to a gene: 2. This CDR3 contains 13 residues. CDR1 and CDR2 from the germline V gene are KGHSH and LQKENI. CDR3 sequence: CASSRTGGYGYTF. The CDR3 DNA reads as TGTGCCAGCTCACGTACAGGGGGCTATGGCTACACCTTC.

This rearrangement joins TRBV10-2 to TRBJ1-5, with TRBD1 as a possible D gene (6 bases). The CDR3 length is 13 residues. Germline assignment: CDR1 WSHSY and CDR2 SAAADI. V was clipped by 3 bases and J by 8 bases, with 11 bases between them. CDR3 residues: CASSDQGLEPQHF. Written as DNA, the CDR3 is TGCGCCAGCAGTGATCAGGGGTTAGAGCCCCAGCATTTT.

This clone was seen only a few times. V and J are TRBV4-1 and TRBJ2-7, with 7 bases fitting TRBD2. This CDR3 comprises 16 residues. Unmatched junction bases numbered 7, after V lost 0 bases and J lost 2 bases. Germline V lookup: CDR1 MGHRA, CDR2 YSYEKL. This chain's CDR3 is CASSQDVGRGAYEQYF. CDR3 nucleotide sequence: TGCGCCAGCAGCCAAGACGTGGGCCGGGGGGCCTACGAGCAGTACTTC.

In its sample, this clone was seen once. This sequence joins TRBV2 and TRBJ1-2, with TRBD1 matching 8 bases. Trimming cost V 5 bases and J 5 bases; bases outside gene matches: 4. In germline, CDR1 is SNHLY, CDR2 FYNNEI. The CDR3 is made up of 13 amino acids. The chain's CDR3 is CASSLDRGYGYTF. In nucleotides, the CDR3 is TGTGCCAGCAGTCTAGACAGGGGATATGGCTACACCTTC.

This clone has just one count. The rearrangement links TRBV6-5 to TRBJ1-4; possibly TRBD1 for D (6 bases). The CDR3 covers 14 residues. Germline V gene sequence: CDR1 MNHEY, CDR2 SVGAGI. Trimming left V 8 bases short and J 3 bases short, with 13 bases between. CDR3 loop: CASGGAGANEKLFF. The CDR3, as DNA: TGTGCCAGCGGGGGGGCCGGAGCTAATGAAAAACTGTTTTTT.